Listed here is a single TCR beta chain. Antigen: not known. This specimen belongs to a study of cytomegalovirus exposure and HLA in healthy donors. Vbeta (60) and Jbeta (13) primers were used in the PCR. Here immunoSEQ multiplex PCR was the method, and the copy in TCRdb shows in-frame clones only, minus some. The sample records about 190,000 clones, 81% being singletons. The V end was cut by 2 bases, the J end by 12 bases, with 14 bases between. Germline assignment: CDR1 MRHNA and CDR2 SNTAGT. The CDR3 sequence is 14 residues long. The study, taken as a whole, reports: There were a few CMV-associated chains whose specificity for CMV antigens was confirmed in vitro.

The sequenced material came from PBMCs. This sequence originates from a man aged 50 to 60 in good health and CMV-seronegative. V usage is TRBV6-4 and J usage is TRBJ1-6; D ambiguous. CDR3 in DNA: TGTGCCAGCAGTGACCGCAGTGCCGAGGGACCCCTCCACTTT. It codes for CASSDRSAEGPLHF.